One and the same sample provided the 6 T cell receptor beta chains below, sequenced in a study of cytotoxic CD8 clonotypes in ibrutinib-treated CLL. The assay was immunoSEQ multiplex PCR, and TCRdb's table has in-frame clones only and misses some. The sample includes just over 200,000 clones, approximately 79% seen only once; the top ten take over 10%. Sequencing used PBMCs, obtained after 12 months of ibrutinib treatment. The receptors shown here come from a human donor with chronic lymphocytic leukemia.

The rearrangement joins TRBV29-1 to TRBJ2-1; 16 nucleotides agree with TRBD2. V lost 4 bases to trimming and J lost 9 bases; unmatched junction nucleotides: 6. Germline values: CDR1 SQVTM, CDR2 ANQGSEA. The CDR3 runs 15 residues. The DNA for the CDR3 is TGCAGCGTTGCCGGGACTAGCGGGAGGGCCACTGAGCAGTTCTTC. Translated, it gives CSVAGTSGRATEQFF.

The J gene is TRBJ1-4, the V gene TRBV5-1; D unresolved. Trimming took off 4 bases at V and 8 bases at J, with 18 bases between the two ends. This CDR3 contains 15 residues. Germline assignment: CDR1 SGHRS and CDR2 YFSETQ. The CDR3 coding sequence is TGCGCCAGCAGCCCCATAGGAGGTACAGAGGAAAAACTGTTTTTT. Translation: CASSPIGGTEEKLFF.

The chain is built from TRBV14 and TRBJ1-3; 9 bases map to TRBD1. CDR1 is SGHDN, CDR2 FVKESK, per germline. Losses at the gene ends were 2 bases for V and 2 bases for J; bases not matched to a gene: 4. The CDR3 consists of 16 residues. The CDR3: CASSQPGTGTGNTIYF. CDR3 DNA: TGTGCCAGCAGCCAACCAGGGACAGGGACTGGAAACACCATATATTTT.

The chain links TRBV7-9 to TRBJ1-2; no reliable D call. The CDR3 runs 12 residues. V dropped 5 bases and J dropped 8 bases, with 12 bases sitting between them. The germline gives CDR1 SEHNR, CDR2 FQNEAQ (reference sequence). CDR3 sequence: CASSPHLGGYTF. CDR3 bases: TGTGCCAGCAGCCCCCACCTGGGGGGCTACACCTTC.

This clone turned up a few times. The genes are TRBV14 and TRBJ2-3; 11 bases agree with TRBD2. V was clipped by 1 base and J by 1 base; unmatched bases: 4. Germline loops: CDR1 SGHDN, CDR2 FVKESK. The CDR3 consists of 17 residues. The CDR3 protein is CASSQGLGLAGTDTQYF. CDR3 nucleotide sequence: TGTGCCAGCAGCCAAGGGCTGGGACTAGCGGGCACAGATACGCAGTATTTT.

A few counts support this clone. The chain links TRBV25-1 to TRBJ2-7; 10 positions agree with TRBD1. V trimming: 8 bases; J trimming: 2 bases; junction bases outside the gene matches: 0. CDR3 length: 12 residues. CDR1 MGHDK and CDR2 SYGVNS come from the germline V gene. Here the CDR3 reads CASGQGAYEQYF. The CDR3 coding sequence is TGTGCCAGCGGACAGGGGGCCTACGAGCAGTACTTC.